One sample yielded the 8 T cell receptor beta chains listed below, sequenced in a study of blood T cell repertoires in COVID-19. The method was immunoSEQ multiplex PCR; TCRdb's version includes in-frame clones alone and lacks a portion of them. Of over 120,000 clones detected, roughly 85% appear once; the ten largest clones hold 2.5% to 3.5%. Specimen: PBMCs or T cells enriched from blood (not recorded which). Receptors originate from a woman aged 45-60 years who had recovered from COVID-19.

The genes are TRBV10-1 and TRBJ2-2; TRBD1 might be the D (6 bases). This CDR3 is built from 15 residues. Trimming cost V 3 bases and J 0 bases, with 8 bases left between them. The germline V gene encodes CDR1 WNHNN and CDR2 SYGVQD (reference sequence). In DNA form, the CDR3 reads TGCGCCAGCAGTGATACAGGGTCGAACACCGGGGAGCTGTTTTTT. Protein product: CASSDTGSNTGELFF.

In its sample, this clone was seen once. This rearrangement joins TRBV7-6 to TRBJ1-1; the D gene is possibly TRBD1 (5 bases). The CDR3 has 11 residues. The germline V gene has CDR1 SGHVS and CDR2 FNYEAQ. The ends were cut back, 7 bases at V and 9 bases at J, with 12 bases in the middle. CDR3 nucleotide sequence: TGTGCCAGCATCTGGGGCAGTCAAGCTTTCTTT. Translating it yields CASIWGSQAFF.

This chain uses TRBV2 with TRBJ2-3; 7 nucleotides match TRBD2. The CDR3 consists of 14 residues. V lost 5 bases, J lost 0 bases, and 2 bases stayed unmatched. Looked up from germline, CDR1 is SNHLY and CDR2 is FYNNEI. CDR3 protein: CASSTGLSTDTQYF. The DNA of the CDR3 is TGTGCCAGCAGTACGGGACTAAGCACAGATACGCAGTATTTT.

In this sample, this clone turned up once. The chain carries TRBV6-1 and TRBJ1-6, with 9 bases matching TRBD1. Germline V lookup: CDR1 MNHNS, CDR2 SASEGT. The CDR3 sequence is 14 residues long. Trimming took 3 bases from V and 10 from J; bases not matched to a gene: 4. CDR3 region: CASSETGGRSPLHF. For the CDR3, the DNA is TGTGCCAGCAGTGAGACAGGGGGACGCTCACCCCTCCACTTT.

The CDR3 reads CASSSGGPGEQYF. DNA of the CDR3: TGCGCCAGCAGCTCAGGGGGGCCCGGCGAGCAGTACTTC. The chain recombines TRBV5-1 with TRBJ2-7; D is possibly TRBD1 (7 bases). Germline values: CDR1 SGHRS, CDR2 YFSETQ. Trimming stripped 3 bases from V and 6 bases from J, with 13 bases between. The CDR3 is made up of 13 amino acids.

The rearrangement links TRBV7-3 to TRBJ1-1; D gene unclear. CDR1 is SGHTA, CDR2 FQGTGA, per germline. The CDR3 is 13 amino acids. V was cut by 5 bases and J by 2 bases, with 9 bases left in between. CDR3 bases: TGTGCCAGCAGCCTCAACAGTAACACTGAAGCTTTCTTT. It yields the protein CASSLNSNTEAFF.

The rearrangement links TRBV19 to TRBJ1-2, with D possibly matching TRBD1 (6 bases). CDR3 size: 15 residues. Trimming left V 4 bases short and J 3 bases short, with 15 bases between. Germline V gives CDR1 LNHDA, CDR2 SQIVND (reference sequence). The CDR3 spells CASSTPQSGDYGYTF. CDR3 DNA: TGTGCCAGTAGTACCCCGCAGTCAGGGGACTATGGCTACACCTTC.

The chain has TRBV11-2 and TRBJ2-5, with 7 bases fitting TRBD2. The CDR3 runs 14 residues. Unmatched junction bases numbered 4, after V lost 2 bases and J lost 4 bases. CDR1 is SGHAT, CDR2 FQNNGV, per germline. CDR3 DNA sequence: TGTGCCAGCAGCTTACCAGGGAGGGTAGAGACCCAGTACTTC. Translated: CASSLPGRVETQYF. The complete variable domain, with remaining parts taken from reference TRBV11-2 and TRBJ2-5, reads EAGVAQSPRYKIIEKRQSVAFWCNPISGHATLYWYQQILGQGPKLLIQFQNNGVVDDSQLPKDRFSAERLKGVDSTLKIQPAKLEDSAVYLCASSLPGRVETQYFGPGTRLLVL.